The 22 T cell receptor beta chains presented below share a single source sample, sequenced in a study of T cell responses to AZD1222 COVID-19 vaccine. TCRdb's copy holds only in-frame clones and misses some; the assay was immunoSEQ multiplex PCR. The sample gives roughly 130,000 clones, 86% of which show up once; 9.5% to 15% is in the top ten. Specimen: peripheral blood, collected on day 0 of AZD1222 vaccination. These receptors all come from an adult in good health.

Only one count was recorded for this clone. The genes are TRBV10-3 and TRBJ2-3; 9 bases match TRBD1. The germline V gene encodes CDR1 ENHRY and CDR2 SYGVKD. This CDR3 has 14 amino acids. V was clipped by 6 bases and J by 3 bases; unmatched bases: 4. This CDR3 reads CAIRKQGATDTQYF. Written as DNA, the CDR3 is TGTGCCATCAGGAAACAGGGGGCGACAGATACGCAGTATTTT.

The chain is built from TRBV24-1 and TRBJ2-1; unclear D gene. The CDR3 runs 15 residues. Germline CDR1 and CDR2: KGHDR and SFDVKD. Trimming removed 3 bases from V and 3 bases from J, with 11 bases in between. The CDR3 sequence is CATSDGADLYNEQFF. The CDR3 DNA reads TGTGCCACCAGTGATGGTGCGGATCTCTACAATGAGCAGTTCTTC.

The rearrangement uses TRBV27 and TRBJ1-6; D possibly corresponds to TRBD1 (6 bases). The CDR3 is 16 amino acids. Trimming shortened V by 3 bases and J by 10 bases, and 19 bases separated the two germline ends. The germline V gene has CDR1 MNHEY and CDR2 SMNVEV (reference sequence). CDR3 nucleotides: TGTGCCAGCAGTTTTACAGGGCTTATGAGGAAATCACCCCTCCACTTT. It is translated as CASSFTGLMRKSPLHF.

Only one count was recorded for this clone. The V gene is TRBV5-5, the J gene TRBJ1-2; 11 bases are a match to TRBD1. Germline values: CDR1 SGHKS, CDR2 YYEKEE (reference sequence). V dropped 2 bases and J dropped 1; count of bases not matched to a gene: 7. The CDR3 runs 17 residues. Here the CDR3 reads CASSLGQGATYNYGYTF. CDR3 DNA sequence: TGTGCCAGCAGCTTAGGACAGGGGGCTACGTATAACTATGGCTACACCTTC. Supplemented by reference TRBV5-5 and TRBJ1-2, the full variable domain reads DAGVTQSPTHLIKTRGQQVTLRCSPISGHKSVSWYQQVLGQGPQFIFQYYEKEERGRGNFPDRFSARQFPNYSSELNVNALLLGDSALYLCASSLGQGATYNYGYTFGSGTRLTVV.

This clone appeared a few times. The chain links TRBV5-5 to TRBJ1-4; possibly TRBD1 for D (6 bases). Per germline, CDR1 SGHKS and CDR2 YYEKEE (reference sequence). Trimming took 1 base from V and 0 from J, leaving 13 bases between them. The CDR3 is 17 amino acids. The CDR3 is CASSLRGKGATNEKLFF. CDR3 coding DNA: TGTGCCAGCAGCTTGAGGGGGAAGGGGGCAACTAATGAAAAACTGTTTTTT.

For this clone: The same CDR3 arises from other DNA sequences in this sample as well. This chain connects TRBV28 to TRBJ1-1; D ambiguous. CDR1 MDHEN and CDR2 SYDVKM come from the germline V gene. With 5 bases removed from V and 2 bases from J, the gap between germline ends came to 3 bases. The CDR3 runs 11 residues. DNA for the CDR3: TGTGCCAGCAGTCCCAACACTGAAGCTTTCTTT. Residues: CASSPNTEAFF. The full variable domain, with the rest looked up from reference TRBV28 and TRBJ1-1, is DVKVTQSSRYLVKRTGEKVFLECVQDMDHENMFWYRQDPGLGLRLIYFSYDVKMKEKGDIPEGYSVSREKKERFSLILESASTNQTSMYLCASSPNTEAFFGQGTRLTVV.

V usage is TRBV5-4 and J usage is TRBJ2-7, with TRBD2 as a possible D gene (5 bases). Germline V CDR1 and CDR2: SGHNT, YYREEE (reference sequence). The CDR3 has 12 amino acids. V lost 4 bases, J lost 5 bases, and 10 bases lay in between. CDR3 bases: TGTGCCAGCAGCCTTACTAGAAACGAGCAGTACTTC. It encodes CASSLTRNEQYF. Full variable domain (remainder filled in from reference TRBV5-4 and TRBJ2-7): ETGVTQSPTHLIKTRGQQVTLRCSSQSGHNTVSWYQQALGQGPQFIFQYYREEENGRGNFPPRFSGLQFPNYSSELNVNALELDDSALYLCASSLTRNEQYFGPGTRLTVT.

V usage is TRBV6-1 and J usage is TRBJ1-2; weak D call: TRBD1 (5 bases). Germline lookup yields CDR1 MNHNS and CDR2 SASEGT. This CDR3 has 14 amino acids. V lost 3 bases and J lost 5, with 13 bases in between. The CDR3 coding sequence is TGTGCCAGCAGTGACGGTCAGGGAGTATATGGCTACACCTTC. Amino acid sequence: CASSDGQGVYGYTF.

The rearrangement joins TRBV29-1 to TRBJ2-7; D ambiguous. Germline-derived CDR1 and CDR2 are SQVTM and ANQGSEA. The CDR3 runs 14 residues. V was cut by 6 bases and J by 2 bases, with 17 bases left in between. The CDR3 DNA reads as TGCAGCGTGCAAGGTCGCGGCGCCGCCTACGAGCAGTACTTC. This sequence encodes CSVQGRGAAYEQYF.

The chain carries TRBV18 and TRBJ2-3; TRBD2 aligns across 8 bases. Trimming removed 2 bases from V and 6 bases from J; junction bases left unmatched: 10. Germline lookup yields CDR1 KGHSH and CDR2 LQKENI. This CDR3 contains 16 residues. In DNA form, the CDR3 reads TGTGCCAGCTCACCAAAGAATACGGGAGGGACTGATACGCAGTATTTT. It codes for CASSPKNTGGTDTQYF.

The chain has TRBV10-3 and TRBJ1-5, with D unclear. The CDR3 runs 12 residues. Germline V CDR1 and CDR2: ENHRY, SYGVKD. V was trimmed by 4 bases and J by 7 bases, leaving 8 bases between them. The CDR3, as DNA: TGTGCCATCAGTGGGCCAGAGCAGCCCCAGCATTTT. It translates to CAISGPEQPQHF.

J is TRBJ2-7 and V is TRBV9; tentatively, D is TRBD1 or TRBD2 (5 bases each). This CDR3 comprises 12 residues. V lost 3 bases and J lost 4, with 8 bases in between. CDR1 is SGDLS and CDR2 is YYNGEE in the germline V gene. This CDR3 reads CASSGDGYEQYF. The CDR3 coding sequence is TGTGCCAGCAGCGGGGACGGGTACGAGCAGTACTTC.

The chain employs TRBV9 and TRBJ1-6; D gene ambiguous. The V gene's germline CDR1 is SGDLS and CDR2 YYNGEE. This CDR3 region has 15 residues. Trimming stripped 3 bases from V and 7 bases from J, with 14 bases between. CDR3 sequence: CASSADAALNSPLHF. CDR3 DNA: TGTGCCAGCAGCGCAGATGCGGCCTTGAATTCACCCCTCCACTTT.

The chain combines TRBV5-1 with TRBJ2-3; 14 positions agree with TRBD2. The CDR3 covers 18 residues. Germline V gene sequence: CDR1 SGHRS, CDR2 YFSETQ. With 3 bases clipped from V and 0 bases from J, the junction kept 6 bases outside the gene matches. In DNA, the CDR3 is TGCGCCAGCAGCTCCGGGACTAGCGGGAGTGGCAGCACAGATACGCAGTATTTT. Protein sequence: CASSSGTSGSGSTDTQYF.

V is TRBV27 and J is TRBJ2-7; 8 bases agree with TRBD1. J gave up 4 bases and V 4 bases, and 6 bases lay outside the gene matches. This CDR3 has 14 amino acids. Per germline, CDR1 MNHEY and CDR2 SMNVEV (reference sequence). CDR3 sequence (DNA): TGTGCCAGCAGTTCCGGGACAGGTGGATACGAGCAGTACTTC. Residues: CASSSGTGGYEQYF.

The rearrangement joins TRBV6-5 to TRBJ1-5, with D perhaps matching TRBD1 (5 bases). Germline CDR1 and CDR2: MNHEY and SVGAGI. The CDR3 totals 12 residues. V dropped 6 bases and J dropped 6 bases, with 9 bases sitting between them. As DNA, the CDR3 is TGTGCCAGCAGATCGGGGGGTCAGCCCCAGCATTTT. It specifies CASRSGGQPQHF.

This chain links TRBV5-1 with TRBJ1-1, with a weak D call TRBD1 (6 bases). V lost 4 bases and J lost 4, with 14 bases in between. The CDR3 extends over 14 amino acids. CDR1 and CDR2 (germline): SGHRS, YFSETQ. The CDR3 is CASSPPGVGTEAFF. The CDR3 DNA reads TGCGCCAGCAGCCCTCCAGGGGTGGGCACTGAAGCTTTCTTT.

The genes are TRBV27 and TRBJ2-7, with 7 bases matching TRBD2. Germline V gene data show CDR1 as MNHEY and CDR2 as SMNVEV (reference sequence). V lost 4 bases, J lost 6 bases, and 18 bases stayed unmatched. This CDR3 contains 17 residues. This CDR3 reads CASSSYGAGVRDAEQYF. In DNA, the CDR3 is TGTGCCAGCAGTTCCTACGGCGCGGGAGTTAGGGACGCCGAGCAGTACTTC.

The chain has TRBV27 and TRBJ1-2; D is unclear. With 3 bases removed from V and 8 bases from J, the gap between germline ends came to 19 bases. CDR1 and CDR2 from the germline V gene are MNHEY and SMNVEV (reference sequence). This CDR3 is built from 15 residues. The CDR3 nucleotides read TGTGCCAGCAGTTTGAAGCCGTACCTGGGTGCGGGCTACACCTTC. Protein: CASSLKPYLGAGYTF.

In its sample, this clone was seen once. The genes are TRBV10-2 and TRBJ1-1; tentatively, D is TRBD1 (5 bases). The germline gives CDR1 WSHSY, CDR2 SAAADI. Trimming cost V 0 bases and J 1 base, with 9 bases left between them. This CDR3 comprises 15 residues. The CDR3 region has the DNA TGCGCCAGCAGTGAGTCTTACGGGGCGAACACTGAAGCTTTCTTT. It codes for CASSESYGANTEAFF.

This chain connects TRBV3-1 (or the pseudogene TRBV3-2) to TRBJ1-6; D uncertain. This CDR3 has 11 residues. V shed 6 bases and J shed 15 bases, with 12 bases lying between them. Germline-derived CDR1 and CDR2 are LGHDT and YNNKEL (reference sequence). The CDR3 coding sequence is TGTGCCAGCAGTCAAAACAACGACCTCCACTTT. This encodes CASSQNNDLHF.

A word on this clone: The identical CDR3 is also encoded by other nucleotide sequences in the sample. V usage is TRBV7-2 and J usage is TRBJ2-7; D unclear. This CDR3 is 14 amino acids long. With 1 base removed from V and 0 bases from J, the gap between germline ends came to 7 bases. Germline CDR1 reads SGHTA; CDR2 reads FQGNSA. CDR3: CASSLGRSSYEQYF. CDR3 DNA sequence: TGTGCCAGCAGCTTAGGACGCAGCTCCTACGAGCAGTACTTC.